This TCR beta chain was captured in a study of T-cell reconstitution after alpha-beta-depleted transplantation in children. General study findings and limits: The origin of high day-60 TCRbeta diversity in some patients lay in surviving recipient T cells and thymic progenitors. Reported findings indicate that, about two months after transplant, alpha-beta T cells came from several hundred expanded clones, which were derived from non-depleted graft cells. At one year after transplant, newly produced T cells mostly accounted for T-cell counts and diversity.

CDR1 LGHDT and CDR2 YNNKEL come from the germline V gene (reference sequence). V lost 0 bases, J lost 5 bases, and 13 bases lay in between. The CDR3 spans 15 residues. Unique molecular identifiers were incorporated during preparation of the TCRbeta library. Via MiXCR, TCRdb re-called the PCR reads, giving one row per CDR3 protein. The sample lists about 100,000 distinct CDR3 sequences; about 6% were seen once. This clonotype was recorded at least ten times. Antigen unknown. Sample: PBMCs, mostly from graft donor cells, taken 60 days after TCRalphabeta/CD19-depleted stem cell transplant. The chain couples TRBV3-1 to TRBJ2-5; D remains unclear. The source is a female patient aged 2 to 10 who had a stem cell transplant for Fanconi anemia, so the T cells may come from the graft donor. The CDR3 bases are TGTGCCAGCAGCCAAGATGTAGGCCGGTGGGAGACCCAGTACTTC. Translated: CASSQDVGRWETQYF.